This T cell receptor (beta chain) was profiled in a study of tumor-infiltrating lymphocytes in oesophageal squamous cell carcinoma. CDR3 size: 12 residues. Trimming took 4 bases from V and 6 from J, leaving 6 bases between them. Germline V gives CDR1 KGHDR, CDR2 SFDVKD. Using its own MiXCR run on the PCR reads, TCRdb lists one record per CDR3 protein. The repertoire holds about 10,000 distinct CDR3 sequences, with roughly 58% as singletons. The chain has TRBV24-1 and TRBJ1-5; D gene uncertain. The source of this sequence is a female donor with esophageal squamous cell carcinoma. The sequencing input was esophageal tumor tissue. CDR3 amino acids: CATSDPGQPQHF. The CDR3 nucleotides are TGTGCCACCAGTGACCCCGGTCAGCCCCAGCATTTT.